These T cell receptor beta chains were read from a single sample in a study of lymphopenia after photon versus proton radiotherapy. Assay: immunoSEQ multiplex PCR; the TCRdb copy retains only in-frame clones and omits some. The sample consists of 150,000 to 200,000 clones, 70% to 90% of them appearing once. Sample: peripheral blood, taken from a patient treated with photon-based radiotherapy. These receptors all stem from a man in his fifties with gastric cancer. The CDR3 runs from the conserved cysteine through the conserved F or W. The order of the fields is J gene, V gene, clone size, D gene, CDR3 protein, CDR3 DNA. A D gene is named only where the DNA matches it firmly. For some rows the clone size is stated as once, few or many, or as a class when expanded; others skip it.

J: TRBJ2-1; V: TRBV7-2; size: -; D: TRBD2; CDR3: CASSKPGLANEQFF; DNA: TGTGCCAGCAGCAAACCGGGACTAGCAAATGAGCAGTTCTTC
J: TRBJ2-3; V: TRBV7-2; size: -; D: TRBD1; CDR3: CASRRTGVSGTDTQYF; DNA: TGTGCCAGCAGGAGGACAGGGGTATCTGGGACAGATACGCAGTATTTT
J: TRBJ1-2; V: TRBV28; size: -; D: -; CDR3: CAPPALRGRRHGYTF; DNA: TGTGCCCCCCCGGCACTGCGGGGGCGCCGACATGGCTACACCTTC
J: TRBJ1-1; V: TRBV5-6; size: -; D: -; CDR3: CASSDYGGWNTEAFF; DNA: TGTGCCAGCAGCGATTACGGAGGGTGGAACACTGAAGCTTTCTTT
J: TRBJ2-1; V: TRBV27; size: few; D: -; CDR3: CASSPTPSAYNEQFF; DNA: TGTGCCAGCAGTCCGACCCCGTCCGCCTACAATGAGCAGTTCTTC
J: TRBJ2-2; V: TRBV2; size: -; D: -; CDR3: CASSERDSPTGELFF; DNA: TGTGCCAGCAGTGAAAGGGACTCCCCCACCGGGGAGCTGTTTTTT
J: TRBJ2-7; V: TRBV15; size: -; D: -; CDR3: CATSRGLGRSSYEQYF; DNA: TGTGCCACCAGCAGGGGCCTGGGCAGGTCTTCCTACGAGCAGTACTTC
J: TRBJ2-7; V: TRBV18; size: once; D: TRBD2; CDR3: CASSSRGTSGSYEQYF; DNA: TGTGCCAGCTCATCCCGGGGGACTAGCGGGAGCTACGAGCAGTACTTC
J: TRBJ2-7; V: TRBV18; size: -; D: -; CDR3: CATSGGTGSYEQYF; DNA: TGTGCCACCTCAGGAGGTACAGGATCCTACGAGCAGTACTTC
J: TRBJ1-2; V: TRBV2; size: -; D: TRBD1; CDR3: CASIPGTGIGYTF; DNA: TGTGCCAGCATTCCTGGGACAGGGATTGGCTACACCTTC
J: TRBJ2-7; V: TRBV5-1; size: -; D: TRBD1; CDR3: CASSLVGGLSYEQYF; DNA: TGCGCCAGCAGCTTGGTAGGGGGCCTCTCCTACGAGCAGTACTTC
J: TRBJ1-5; V: TRBV12-1; size: -; D: -; CDR3: CASSFAQRGPNQPQHF; DNA: TGTGCCAGCAGCTTTGCGCAACGGGGGCCCAATCAGCCCCAGCATTTT
J: TRBJ1-2; V: TRBV28; size: -; D: -; CDR3: CASSLGFFGGYGYTF; DNA: TGTGCCAGCAGTTTAGGTTTTTTCGGAGGGTATGGCTACACCTTC
J: TRBJ2-6; V: TRBV12-5; size: -; D: -; CDR3: CASGLVLRDVPRRSGANVLTF; DNA: TGTGCTAGTGGTTTGGTATTGAGGGACGTACCTAGACGCTCTGGGGCCAACGTCCTGACTTTC
J: TRBJ2-2; V: TRBV7-2; size: -; D: -; CDR3: CASSLVGLNTGELFF; DNA: TGTGCCAGCAGCTTAGTCGGCCTCAACACCGGGGAGCTGTTTTTT
J: TRBJ2-5; V: TRBV6-6; size: -; D: TRBD1; CDR3: CASRRPGQLETQYF; DNA: TGTGCCAGCAGGAGACCGGGACAGTTGGAGACCCAGTACTTC
J: TRBJ2-3; V: TRBV7-3; size: -; D: -; CDR3: CASSNGGTDTQYF; DNA: TGTGCCAGCAGCAACGGAGGGACAGATACGCAGTATTTT
J: TRBJ2-1; V: TRBV11-2; size: -; D: -; CDR3: CASSPNVPEQFF; DNA: TGTGCCAGCAGCCCTAATGTCCCCGAGCAGTTCTTC
J: TRBJ2-1; V: TRBV30; size: -; D: TRBD2; CDR3: CAWSVLRTSGRSDNEQFF; DNA: TGTGCCTGGAGTGTACTAAGGACTAGCGGGAGGTCCGACAATGAGCAGTTCTTC
J: TRBJ2-2; V: TRBV29-1; size: -; D: -; CDR3: CSVDDGTGNTGELFF; DNA: TGCAGCGTTGACGACGGGACGGGGAACACCGGGGAGCTGTTTTTT
J: TRBJ2-5; V: TRBV11-2; size: -; D: -; CDR3: CASWSVGGRPGTQYF; DNA: TGTGCCAGCTGGTCAGTCGGGGGCCGCCCCGGGACCCAGTACTTC
J: TRBJ2-7; V: TRBV28; size: -; D: -; CDR3: CASSLGGVLYEQYF; DNA: TGTGCCAGCAGTTTAGGCGGGGTTCTCTACGAGCAGTACTTC
J: TRBJ2-2; V: TRBV5-1; size: -; D: -; CDR3: CASSPGKGELFF; DNA: TGCGCCAGCAGCCCAGGGAAAGGGGAGCTGTTTTTT
J: TRBJ2-1; V: TRBV5-1; size: -; D: -; CDR3: CASSGARAFEQFF; DNA: TGCGCCAGCAGCGGAGCGAGGGCGTTTGAGCAGTTCTTC
J: TRBJ2-1; V: TRBV7-2; size: -; D: TRBD2; CDR3: CASTPGGRAFYNEQFF; DNA: TGTGCCAGCACCCCCGGCGGGAGGGCCTTCTACAATGAGCAGTTCTTC
J: TRBJ2-3; V: TRBV29-1; size: -; D: -; CDR3: CSGNRGTDTQYF; DNA: TGCAGCGGGAACAGGGGCACAGATACGCAGTATTTT
J: TRBJ1-4; V: TRBV30; size: -; D: TRBD1; CDR3: CAWSAPGQGSEKLFF; DNA: TGTGCCTGGAGTGCGCCGGGACAGGGGAGTGAAAAACTGTTTTTT
J: TRBJ2-6; V: TRBV5-6; size: -; D: TRBD1; CDR3: CASSTGVPGANVLTF; DNA: TGTGCCAGCAGTACAGGGGTCCCTGGGGCCAACGTCCTGACTTTC
J: TRBJ2-5; V: TRBV11-1; size: -; D: TRBD2; CDR3: CASSPFGSGRWEETQYF; DNA: TGTGCCAGCAGCCCCTTTGGGAGCGGGAGATGGGAAGAGACCCAGTACTTC
J: TRBJ2-6; V: TRBV19; size: -; D: TRBD2; CDR3: CAEGREQNDPGTGANVLTF; DNA: TGTGCCGAGGGGAGGGAGCAGAACGACCCCGGAACAGGGGCCAACGTCCTGACTTTC
J: TRBJ2-1; V: TRBV6-4; size: few; D: TRBD2; CDR3: CASRQTSGSVSEQFF; DNA: TGTGCCAGCAGGCAAACTAGCGGGAGTGTGAGTGAGCAGTTCTTC
J: TRBJ2-7; V: TRBV7-2; size: -; D: -; CDR3: CASSLWGRGRYTTYEQYF; DNA: TGTGCCAGCAGCCTTTGGGGTCGAGGGAGGTATACCACCTACGAGCAGTACTTC
J: TRBJ2-5; V: TRBV28; size: -; D: -; CDR3: CASSLGGAQETQYF; DNA: TGTGCCAGCAGTTTAGGGGGGGCCCAGGAGACCCAGTACTTC
J: TRBJ2-3; V: TRBV6-5; size: -; D: TRBD2; CDR3: CASSFTSGSRTDTQYF; DNA: TGTGCCAGCAGTTTTACTAGCGGGAGTAGAACAGATACGCAGTATTTT
J: TRBJ2-3; V: TRBV7-9; size: once; D: TRBD2; CDR3: CASSLPSGRGTQYF; DNA: TGTGCCAGCAGCTTACCCTCAGGGAGGGGTACGCAGTATTTT
J: TRBJ2-1; V: TRBV9; size: -; D: -; CDR3: CASSDSGTPYNEQFF; DNA: TGTGCCAGCAGCGATTCCGGGACTCCTTACAATGAGCAGTTCTTC
J: TRBJ1-5; V: TRBV29-1; size: -; D: -; CDR3: CSVGNANQPQHF; DNA: TGCAGCGTGGGCAATGCAAATCAGCCCCAGCATTTT
J: TRBJ2-5; V: TRBV7-9; size: -; D: -; CDR3: CASRGQSETQYF; DNA: TGTGCCAGCAGGGGGCAGTCAGAGACCCAGTACTTC